This entry lists 28 T cell receptor beta chains sequenced from one sample in a study of CD8 T cells in ankylosing spondylitis. TCRdb passed the 5' RACE reads through MiXCR, listing each CDR3 protein once. The sample lists roughly 140,000 distinct CDR3 sequences, roughly 44% occurring once. Sequencing was done on a sample of synovial fluid, either unsorted or a sorted T cell fraction (not recorded which). These receptors came from a male donor with ankylosing spondylitis.

This sequence joins TRBV7-6 and TRBJ1-2; 11 bases are shared with TRBD1. Germline V gives CDR1 SGHVS, CDR2 FNYEAQ. This CDR3 contains 16 residues. The junction had 6 bases not matched to a gene; V was cut back by 1 base and J by 5 bases. The CDR3: CASSLGSGTGGYGYTF. The CDR3 region has the DNA TGTGCCAGCAGCTTAGGATCAGGGACAGGGGGGTATGGCTACACCTTC. Filled out from reference TRBV7-6 and TRBJ1-2, the complete variable domain reads GAGVSQSPRYKVTKRGQDVALRCDPISGHVSLYWYRQALGQGPEFLTYFNYEAQQDKSGLPNDRFSAERPEGSISTLTIQRTEQRDSAMYRCASSLGSGTGGYGYTFGSGTRLTVV.

This clonotype rates as medium-sized. In DNA, the CDR3 is TGTGCCAGCAGCTTAGCGGGTGGCCGATCTCAGCCCCAGCATTTT. Amino acid sequence: CASSLAGGRSQPQHF. V and J are TRBV7-8 and TRBJ1-5; D gene uncertain. The CDR3 covers 15 residues. Trimming took off 0 bases at V and 6 bases at J, with 12 bases between the two ends. Germline assignment: CDR1 SGHVS and CDR2 FQNEAQ.

This clonotype was observed a handful of times. This rearrangement joins TRBV29-1 to TRBJ2-5, with TRBD2 identical over 8 bases. Unmatched junction bases numbered 12, after V lost 7 bases and J lost 5 bases. CDR1 is SQVTM and CDR2 is ANQGSEA in the germline V gene. This CDR3 is 14 amino acids long. DNA for the CDR3: TGCAGCGCCGCCACGAGCGGGAGATGGGAGACCCAGTACTTC. Amino acids: CSAATSGRWETQYF.

This clonotype was counted only a few times. V gene TRBV7-9 combines with J gene TRBJ1-2, with D unresolved. V lost 4 bases to trimming and J lost 5 bases, with 14 bases between them. This CDR3 is 14 amino acids long. Germline values: CDR1 SEHNR, CDR2 FQNEAQ (reference sequence). Here the CDR3 reads CASSSSWAAYGYTF. The CDR3 nucleotides are TGTGCCAGCAGCTCCAGTTGGGCAGCTTATGGCTACACCTTC.

This clonotype has a handful of counts. This rearrangement joins TRBV6-2 or TRBV6-3 to TRBJ2-1, with 8 bases aligning to TRBD1. From germline, CDR1 is MNHEY and CDR2 SVGEGT. Trimming removed 2 bases from V and 4 bases from J; junction bases left unmatched: 7. The CDR3 is made up of 16 amino acids. The CDR3 is CASSYRQGKRYNEQFF. The CDR3 DNA reads as TGTGCCAGCAGTTACCGACAGGGGAAGCGGTACAATGAGCAGTTCTTC.

This sequence joins TRBV27 and TRBJ1-2; TRBD1 matches at 7 bases. The CDR3 is 14 residues long. Germline lookup yields CDR1 MNHEY and CDR2 SMNVEV (reference sequence). Germline trimming cut 2 bases from V and 6 bases from J; bases unmatched to any gene: 6. The CDR3 loop reads CASSLQGEWDGYTF. The CDR3 DNA is TGTGCCAGCAGTTTACAGGGGGAATGGGATGGCTACACCTTC.

V gene TRBV27 combines with J gene TRBJ2-2; tentative D call: TRBD2 (5 bases). CDR3 length: 13 residues. V lost 3 bases and J 6 bases, leaving 8 bases between the germline ends. From germline, CDR1 is MNHEY and CDR2 SMNVEV (reference sequence). Written as DNA, the CDR3 is TGTGCCAGCAGTTTCGGGGTCCCCGGGGAGCTGTTTTTT. This codes for CASSFGVPGELFF.

This chain links TRBV7-3 with TRBJ2-1, with 10 nucleotides matching TRBD2. Per germline, CDR1 SGHTA and CDR2 FQGTGA. The J segment lost 4 bases and the V segment lost 1 base, leaving 4 bases of the junction unmatched. There are 16 residues in the CDR3. CDR3 amino acids: CASSLIGLADYNEQFF. The DNA for the CDR3 is TGTGCCAGCAGCTTAATAGGACTAGCGGATTACAATGAGCAGTTCTTC.

This chain uses TRBV29-1 with TRBJ2-3, with D tentatively TRBD1 (6 bases). Germline V CDR1 and CDR2: SQVTM, ANQGSEA. With 8 bases removed from V and 4 bases from J, the gap between germline ends came to 13 bases. CDR3 length: 12 residues. CDR3 residues: CSTSGVSDTQYF. DNA for the CDR3: TGCAGCACCTCAGGGGTTTCAGATACGCAGTATTTT.

The DNA for the CDR3 is TGTGCCAGCAGTTTATGGGCAAGCGGGAGTGGTGAGACCCAGTACTTC. It translates to CASSLWASGSGETQYF. The chain employs TRBV28 and TRBJ2-5; 8 bases align to TRBD2. The germline V gene has CDR1 MDHEN and CDR2 SYDVKM. This CDR3 comprises 16 residues. With V trimmed by 0 bases and J by 5 bases, 8 bases remained unmatched.

Only a few counts were recorded for this clonotype. The chain joins TRBV6-1 to TRBJ2-6, with 7 bases that match TRBD1. From germline, CDR1 is MNHNS and CDR2 SASEGT. This CDR3 is 16 amino acids long. V lost 6 bases and J lost 1; bases outside the gene matches: 6. The CDR3 is CASSHETGSGANVLTF. As DNA, the CDR3 is TGTGCCAGCAGCCACGAGACAGGGTCTGGGGCCAACGTCCTGACTTTC.

This clonotype has a handful of counts. The DNA of the CDR3 is TGTGCCACCTCGGCAGAAAATAACTATGGCTACACCTTC. Translating gives CATSAENNYGYTF. The V gene is TRBV15, the J gene TRBJ1-2; D gene uncertain. V was cut by 8 bases and J by 1 base, with 11 bases left in between. Germline V gene lookup returns CDR1 LNHNV and CDR2 YYDKDF (reference sequence). The CDR3 consists of 13 residues.

There are a few counts of this clonotype. The CDR3 nucleotides read TGTGCCAGCAGCCTCCGACGGACGTCAGCGGCCCAGTACTTC. This gives the protein CASSLRRTSAAQYF. This sequence joins TRBV12-3 or TRBV12-4 and TRBJ2-5, with a weak D call TRBD2 (5 bases). V lost 6 bases, J lost 9 bases, and 20 bases lay in between. The CDR3 is 14 amino acids.

This clonotype came up many times. The chain has TRBV19 and TRBJ2-1, with D uncertain. The V end lost 5 bases, the J end lost 0 bases, and 8 bases lay between the germline ends. The CDR3 covers 14 residues. The germline V gene encodes CDR1 LNHDA and CDR2 SQIVND (reference sequence). The DNA for the CDR3 is TGTGCCAGTAGTCCGCCGCCCTCCTACAATGAGCAGTTCTTC. This sequence encodes CASSPPPSYNEQFF.

This clonotype has a handful of counts. The chain joins TRBV28 to TRBJ2-7; 12 positions agree with TRBD2. Germline V gene sequence: CDR1 MDHEN, CDR2 SYDVKM. J gave up 2 bases and V 6 bases, and 11 bases lay outside the gene matches. CDR3 length equals 17 residues. The CDR3 spells CASSQYETSGRAYEQYF. CDR3 coding DNA: TGTGCCAGCAGCCAATATGAGACTAGCGGGAGAGCCTACGAGCAGTACTTC. The full variable domain, in which reference TRBV28 and TRBJ2-7 provide the parts outside the CDR3, is DVKVTQSSRYLVKRTGEKVFLECVQDMDHENMFWYRQDPGLGLRLIYFSYDVKMKEKGDIPEGYSVSREKKERFSLILESASTNQTSMYLCASSQYETSGRAYEQYFGPGTRLTVT.

This sequence joins TRBV10-2 and TRBJ2-3; 9 bases match TRBD2. This CDR3 comprises 15 residues. The V gene's germline CDR1 is WSHSY and CDR2 SAAADI. V shed 7 bases and J 9 bases; nucleotides not matched to a gene: 14. The CDR3 DNA is TGCGCCAGCAAGCTCCGGACTAGCGCGGTTCCCACGCAGTATTTT. Protein sequence: CASKLRTSAVPTQYF.

This clonotype was found a few times. The chain is built from TRBV5-1 and TRBJ2-5; D gene ambiguous. Trimming took off 4 bases at V and 1 base at J, with 11 bases between the two ends. The CDR3 is made up of 14 amino acids. CDR1 and CDR2 (germline): SGHRS, YFSETQ. CDR3 DNA sequence: TGCGCCAGCAGCCTATGGATTCTCCAAGAGACCCAGTACTTC. This codes for CASSLWILQETQYF.

V gene TRBV30 combines with J gene TRBJ2-1, with a weak D call TRBD1 (6 bases). The V end lost 0 bases, the J end lost 2 bases, and 8 bases lay between the germline ends. This CDR3 has 14 amino acids. Germline CDR1 is GTSNPN and CDR2 is SVGIG (reference sequence). CDR3 region: CAWSVGGTYNEQFF. DNA for the CDR3: TGTGCCTGGAGTGTAGGGGGAACCTACAATGAGCAGTTCTTC.

V usage is TRBV20-1 and J usage is TRBJ2-7, with a tentative D call TRBD1 (5 bases). The length of the CDR3 is 14 residues. V lost 3 bases to trimming and J lost 7 bases, with 19 bases between them. Per germline, CDR1 DFQATT and CDR2 SNEGSKA (reference sequence). CDR3 bases: TGCAGTGCTAGCGGCAGGGATGACCTACGAGAGCAGTACTTC. This codes for CSASGRDDLREQYF.

This chain connects TRBV7-4 to TRBJ1-2, with 10 bases lining up with TRBD1. Germline CDR1 and CDR2: SGHVT and SQSDAQ. V lost 4 bases to trimming and J lost 8 bases; unmatched junction nucleotides: 4. The CDR3 covers 13 residues. The CDR3 region is CASSSDRGRGYTF. For the CDR3, the DNA is TGTGCCAGCAGCTCTGACAGGGGGCGAGGCTACACCTTC.

The V call is TRBV4-3, the J call TRBJ2-2, with a tentative D call TRBD2 (7 bases). The CDR3 totals 17 residues. The V end was cut by 4 bases, the J end by 4 bases, with 19 bases between. Germline V gives CDR1 LGHNA, CDR2 YSLEER. The DNA of the CDR3 is TGCGCCAGCAGCCCCCTTTGGGGGCGGGAGTGCACCGGGGAGCTGTTTTTT. Amino acid sequence: CASSPLWGRECTGELFF.

This clonotype was observed at least ten times. The V call is TRBV2, the J call TRBJ1-1; no clear D. The germline gives CDR1 SNHLY, CDR2 FYNNEI. The V end lost 2 bases, the J end lost 8 bases, and 15 bases lay between the germline ends. This CDR3 is 14 amino acids long. The CDR3 coding sequence is TGTGCCAGCAGTGAATGGGTAGAGGCAGCCGAAGCTTTCTTT. This codes for CASSEWVEAAEAFF.

This clonotype was observed a handful of times. The V gene is TRBV20-1, the J gene TRBJ2-2; 7 bases are shared with TRBD2. V shed 0 bases, J shed 3 bases, and the junction held 4 bases outside the gene matches. The CDR3 consists of 15 residues. CDR1 is DFQATT, CDR2 SNEGSKA, per germline (reference sequence). DNA for the CDR3: TGCAGTGCTAGAGAAGGGACTACCGACACCGGGGAGCTGTTTTTT. Encoded protein: CSAREGTTDTGELFF.

The chain uses TRBV5-1 and TRBJ1-2, with TRBD1 as a possible D gene (5 bases). Germline CDR1 SGHRS, CDR2 YFSETQ. The CDR3 is made up of 15 amino acids. Trimming removed 1 base at V and 0 bases at J, with 10 bases between. This chain's CDR3 is CASSLSQGSNYGYTF. For the CDR3, the DNA is TGCGCCAGCAGCTTGTCTCAGGGATCTAACTATGGCTACACCTTC.

V is TRBV2 and J is TRBJ1-1, with D maybe TRBD1 (6 bases). Germline-derived CDR1 and CDR2 are SNHLY and FYNNEI. With 6 bases removed from V and 7 bases from J, the gap between germline ends came to 18 bases. CDR3 size: 14 residues. DNA of the CDR3: TGTGCCAGCAGCTCGACAGGCTTCGACTATGAAGCTTTCTTT. Amino acid sequence: CASSSTGFDYEAFF.

The sample holds a few counts of this clonotype. This sequence joins TRBV29-1 and TRBJ2-1, with D maybe TRBD2 (5 bases). Per germline, CDR1 SQVTM and CDR2 ANQGSEA. This CDR3 spans 13 amino acids. V was clipped by 5 bases and J by 7 bases, with 15 bases between them. CDR3 in amino acids: CSVRGFAENEQFF. The CDR3 region has the DNA TGCAGCGTTAGAGGGTTTGCGGAGAATGAGCAGTTCTTC.

This clonotype was observed a handful of times. The V and J genes are TRBV4-1 and TRBJ1-6, with a tentative D call TRBD1 (6 bases). The CDR3 has 16 amino acids. V was clipped by 2 bases and J by 2 bases, with 10 bases between them. The germline V gene encodes CDR1 MGHRA and CDR2 YSYEKL. The DNA for the CDR3 is TGCGCCAGCAGCCAATTGCAGGGGCCCTATAATTCACCCCTCCACTTT. Protein product: CASSQLQGPYNSPLHF.

The chain combines TRBV7-3 with TRBJ2-1, with D tentatively TRBD1 (7 bases). The CDR3 sequence is 13 residues long. In germline, CDR1 is SGHTA, CDR2 FQGTGA. Trimming pared 6 bases from V and 9 bases from J, leaving 15 bases between. CDR3 loop: CASREGSGGEQFF. The CDR3 coding sequence is TGTGCCAGCAGGGAGGGGTCAGGGGGTGAGCAGTTCTTC.